This passage covers 25 T cell receptor beta chains from one sample sequenced in a study of T cells in women clearing cervical HPV infection. Generated by immunoSEQ multiplex PCR, the TCRdb table keeps only in-frame clones and is missing some. This sample's table reports 20,000 or so clones. Sample: blood buffy coat. These receptors originate from a woman between 18 and 75 years old with a cervical HPV16 infection that either progressed to CIN3+ or cleared (not recorded which).

Concerning this clone: The CDR3 end falls 3 residues outside the read, so it is completed with the germline J gene. This chain joins TRBV12-3 or TRBV12-4 and TRBJ1-5; TRBD1 matches at 9 bases. Trimming at V came to 6 bases and at J to 1 base, leaving 7 bases not matched to a gene. This CDR3 comprises 16 residues. Incomplete CDR3 DNA: TGTGCCAGCAGCCCGACAGGGGGAGGAAGCAATCAGCCC. It encodes CASSPTGGGSNQP. The full CDR3 is CASSPTGGGSNQPQHF.

CDR3 in amino acids: CSAREGAGGNTEAFF. The CDR3 DNA, read in part, is TGCAGTGCTAGAGAAGGTGCAGGGGGCAACACTGAA. V is TRBV20-1 and J is TRBJ1-1, with TRBD1 matching 8 bases. The DNA ends 3 residues before the CDR3 does, and the rest of the CDR3 is filled in from the germline J gene. The CDR3 runs to 15 residues. J was trimmed by 2 bases and V by 0 bases; bases with no gene match: 5. The germline V gene has CDR1 DFQATT and CDR2 SNEGSKA (reference sequence).

About this clone: The CDR3 extends 3 residues past the end of the read, so its final part is completed from the germline J gene. This chain joins TRBV19 and TRBJ1-2; D possibly corresponds to TRBD1 (6 bases). Germline V gives CDR1 LNHDA, CDR2 SQIVND (reference sequence). This CDR3 is 13 amino acids long. The part of the CDR3 DNA that was read is TGTGCCAGTAGTATAAGTTGGACAGATACC. It specifies CASSISWTDT. The CDR3 in its entirety is CASSISWTDTYTF.

Turning to this clone: The read ends 3 residues early relative to the CDR3; the germline J gene fills the gap. V and J are TRBV2 and TRBJ1-2; 9 nucleotides align to TRBD1. Germline values: CDR1 SNHLY, CDR2 FYNNEI. V dropped 5 bases and J dropped 7; count of bases not matched to a gene: 11. The CDR3 sequence is 15 residues long. CDR3 region: CASSQQGARQTGYTF. The DNA read from the CDR3 is TGTGCCAGCAGTCAACAGGGGGCGCGGCAGACTGGC.

To note about this clone: The read stops 3 residues short of the end of the CDR3; the missing end is completed from the germline J gene. The chain recombines TRBV6-2 or TRBV6-3 with TRBJ1-2; D not resolved. Germline loops: CDR1 MNHEY, CDR2 SVGEGT. This CDR3 comprises 14 residues. CDR3 sequence reads: CASSSSGKVDDYTF. CDR3 bases read: TGTGCCAGCAGTTCCAGCGGGAAAGTCGATGAC.

About this clone: Read coverage stops 3 residues before the CDR3 terminus; the germline J gene supplies the remainder. This chain connects TRBV5-1 to TRBJ2-3; D possibly corresponds to TRBD1 (5 bases). V lost 0 bases to trimming and J lost 1 base, with 9 bases between them. Germline V CDR1 and CDR2: SGHRS, YFSETQ. The CDR3 is made up of 15 amino acids. CDR3 sequence reads: CASSLGGRGTDTQYF. The sequenced CDR3 bases are TGCGCCAGCAGCTTGGGGGGCCGGGGCACAGATACG.

A word on this clone: The read falls 3 residues short of the CDR3 end, and the missing part is taken from the germline J gene. V and J are TRBV7-2 and TRBJ2-1; TRBD2 agrees at 8 bases. V gave up 0 bases and J gave up 9 bases; unmatched junction bases: 13. CDR1 and CDR2 (germline): SGHTA, FQGNSA. This CDR3 comprises 17 residues. The CDR3 spells CASSLAGTRAIRGEQFF. Incomplete CDR3 DNA: TGTGCCAGCAGCTTAGCAGGGACTAGAGCTATTCGGGGTGAG.

Concerning this clone: The read terminates 3 residues ahead of where the CDR3 ends, so the germline J gene completes it. The chain carries TRBV27 and TRBJ1-6, with D possibly being TRBD1 (6 bases). Germline V lookup: CDR1 MNHEY, CDR2 SMNVEV (reference sequence). V was trimmed by 8 bases and J by 9 bases, leaving 14 bases between them. CDR3 size: 13 residues. The sequenced CDR3 bases are TGTGCCAGCGGACACAGGGATGGTTCACCC. It translates to CASGHRDGSP. The whole CDR3 protein reads CASGHRDGSPLHF.

Points on this clone: Read sequence stops 3 residues before the CDR3 end, and the germline J gene provides the missing end. The chain recombines TRBV19 with TRBJ2-4; 8 nucleotides align to TRBD1. Germline V gene sequence: CDR1 LNHDA, CDR2 SQIVND (reference sequence). The CDR3 extends over 13 amino acids. The DNA read from the CDR3 is TGTGCCAGTAGTTGGCAGGGGGCCTATGGT. It yields the protein CASSWQGAYG. The whole CDR3 protein reads CASSWQGAYGQYF.

Concerning this clone: The read is 3 residues too short to cover the CDR3 end, so that end is filled in from the germline J gene. V is TRBV28 and J is TRBJ2-2, with D hard to call. CDR1 is MDHEN, CDR2 SYDVKM, per germline. The V gene lost 5 bases and the J gene lost 0 bases, with 4 bases spanning the gap. This CDR3 contains 13 residues. Incomplete CDR3 DNA: TGTGCCAGCAGTCTCCCGAACACCGGGGAG. Protein: CASSLPNTGE. The whole CDR3 reads CASSLPNTGELFF.

For this clone: The observed sequence ends 3 residues before the CDR3 terminus, with the missing tail filled in from the germline J gene. The chain carries TRBV2 and TRBJ1-5; TRBD1 aligns across 9 bases. The CDR3 is 15 residues long. J lost 4 bases, V lost 9 bases, and 10 bases had no gene match. Germline CDR1 is SNHLY and CDR2 is FYNNEI. CDR3 sequence: CASTGGGGYNQPQHF. Partial CDR3 DNA: TGTGCCAGTACAGGGGGCGGTGGGTATAATCAGCCC.

A note on this clone: The DNA ends 3 residues before the CDR3 does, and the rest of the CDR3 is filled in from the germline J gene. The rearrangement links TRBV5-1 to TRBJ1-2; D is uncertain. CDR1 is SGHRS, CDR2 YFSETQ, per germline. The CDR3 loop spans 12 amino acids. Trimming took 0 bases from V and 6 from J, leaving 6 bases between them. Incomplete CDR3 DNA: TGCGCCAGCAGCTTGGCAGAGGATGGC. It translates to CASSLAEDG. The whole CDR3 is CASSLAEDGYTF.

Remarks on this clone: The read comes to an end 3 residues before the CDR3 does, leaving the germline J gene to fill in the end. The genes are TRBV2 and TRBJ2-5; D is unresolved. This CDR3 region has 13 residues. Germline values: CDR1 SNHLY, CDR2 FYNNEI. Trimming cost V 7 bases and J 5 bases, with 14 bases left between them. CDR3 residues: CASKQANRETQYF. Incomplete CDR3 DNA: TGTGCCAGCAAGCAAGCCAACCGGGAGACC.

Concerning this clone itself: The read ends 3 residues before the CDR3 terminus; that terminus is restored from the germline J gene. This chain joins TRBV6-1 and TRBJ2-4; D unresolved. Germline CDR1 is MNHNS and CDR2 is SASEGT. There are 15 residues in the CDR3. This CDR3 is CASSDGQLKFYGQYF. The sequenced CDR3 bases are TGTGCCAGCAGTGATGGGCAACTCAAATTCTATGGT.

As to this clone: The read falls 3 residues short of the CDR3 end, and the missing part is taken from the germline J gene. The chain recombines TRBV20-1 with TRBJ1-6; 7 positions match TRBD1. The germline CDR1 and CDR2 sequences are DFQATT and SNEGSKA (reference sequence). The CDR3 spans 14 residues. J was trimmed by 5 bases and V by 3 bases; bases with no gene match: 4. CDR3 in amino acids: CSARWGQHNSPLHF. CDR3 DNA, as far as it was read: TGCAGTGCTAGGTGGGGACAGCATAATTCACCC.

Points on this clone: A junction end diverges from the germline sequence, so it may reflect a read error. The read falls 3 residues short of the CDR3 end, and the missing part is taken from the germline J gene. The identical CDR3 is also encoded by other nucleotide sequences in the sample. This chain links TRBV20-1 with TRBJ1-3; D call uncertain. This CDR3 region has 13 residues. Germline loops: CDR1 DFQATT, CDR2 SNEGSKA (reference sequence). CDR3 loop: CSARVVAGNTIYF. The part of the CDR3 DNA that was read is TGCAGTGCTAGAGTGGTAGCTGGAAACACG.

Concerning this clone: The read ends 3 residues before the CDR3 terminus; that terminus is restored from the germline J gene. This sequence joins TRBV7-6 and TRBJ2-2, with 8 bases that match TRBD1. This CDR3 has 16 residues. Germline V CDR1 and CDR2: SGHVS, FNYEAQ. J lost 1 base, V lost 5 bases, and 6 bases had no gene match. The CDR3 loop is CASSTRTGLNTGELFF. Partial CDR3 DNA: TGTGCCAGCAGCACCCGGACAGGGCTGAACACCGGGGAG.

Points on this clone: The read finishes 3 residues shy of the CDR3 end, and the germline J gene is used to complete it. The chain has TRBV4-2 and TRBJ1-4, with D unresolved. Germline V gene lookup returns CDR1 LGHNA and CDR2 YNFKEQ. The CDR3 is made up of 16 amino acids. The CDR3 bases that were read are TGTGCCAGCAGCCAAGATGGCGGGTTTGTCAATTCACCA. This encodes CASSQDGGFVNSP. The entire CDR3 protein is CASSQDGGFVNSPLFF.

CDR3 DNA (partial): TGTGCCAGCAGCTTAGTTGCGGGGTCCTACAATGAG. Translation gives CASSLVAGSYNE. The whole CDR3 is CASSLVAGSYNEQFF. The rearrangement links TRBV11-2 to TRBJ2-1; possible D gene TRBD2, 6 bases. The read comes to an end 3 residues before the CDR3 does, leaving the germline J gene to fill in the end. Germline-derived CDR1 and CDR2 are SGHAT and FQNNGV. The CDR3 extends over 15 amino acids. V lost 1 base to trimming and J lost 1 base, with 8 bases between them.

As to this clone: The read halts 3 residues ahead of the CDR3 end, with the missing end drawn from the germline J gene. The V gene is TRBV4-1, the J gene TRBJ2-7; tentatively, D is TRBD2 (5 bases). The V gene's germline CDR1 is MGHRA and CDR2 YSYEKL. V was cut by 1 base and J by 3 bases, with 13 bases left in between. The CDR3 covers 15 residues. This CDR3 reads CASSQVTAGFYEQYF. Incomplete CDR3 DNA: TGCGCCAGCAGCCAAGTCACCGCGGGTTTCTACGAG.

Details on this clone: The sequence runs out 3 residues before the end of the CDR3; the remainder is reconstructed from the germline J gene. This sequence joins TRBV5-1 and TRBJ2-3, with D possibly being TRBD2 (5 bases). Per germline, CDR1 SGHRS and CDR2 YFSETQ. The CDR3 runs to 16 residues. Here the CDR3 reads CASSLFLRTPQETQYF. CDR3 DNA (partial): TGCGCCAGCAGCTTGTTCCTAAGGACTCCTCAAGAGACG.

On this clone: The read ends 3 residues early relative to the CDR3; the germline J gene fills the gap. The chain is built from TRBV5-1 and TRBJ1-1, with no clear D. This CDR3 region has 15 residues. The V end was cut by 4 bases, the J end by 1 base, with 14 bases between. The germline gives CDR1 SGHRS, CDR2 YFSETQ. CDR3 DNA, as far as it was read: TGCGCCAGCAGCGTTACCAGGTCAACGAACACTGAA. As protein: CASSVTRSTNTE. The CDR3 in its entirety is CASSVTRSTNTEAFF.

Comment on this clone: The read gets to within 3 residues of the CDR3 end, and the germline J gene fills in the rest. The chain joins TRBV19 to TRBJ2-3; 10 bases are a match to TRBD2. The CDR3 has 15 residues. Germline CDR1 LNHDA, CDR2 SQIVND (reference sequence). The CDR3 DNA, read in part, is TGTGCCAGTAGTAGGCCTAGCGGGAGCGGTGAGACG. Protein: CASSRPSGSGET. The whole CDR3 protein reads CASSRPSGSGETQYF. Supplemented by reference TRBV19 and TRBJ2-3, the full variable domain reads DGGITQSPKYLFRKEGQNVTLSCEQNLNHDAMYWYRQDPGQGLRLIYYSQIVNDFQKGDIAEGYSVSREKKESFPLTVTSAQKNPTAFYLCASSRPSGSGETQYFGPGTRLTVL.

For this clone: The CDR3 is cut off 3 residues early in the read; its end comes from the germline J gene. V gene TRBV5-8 combines with J gene TRBJ1-1; TRBD1 aligns across 9 bases. Trimming cost V 2 bases and J 1 base; bases outside gene matches: 3. CDR1 and CDR2 from the germline V gene are SGHTS and YDEGEE. The CDR3 is 15 residues long. The CDR3 spells CASSFRGQGNTEAFF. Partial CDR3 DNA: TGTGCCAGCAGCTTTAGGGGACAGGGGAACACTGAA.

Regarding this clone: Coverage ceases 3 residues before the CDR3 finishes, and the germline J gene fills in the end. The chain joins TRBV29-1 to TRBJ2-5; TRBD2 matches 13 bases. Germline-derived CDR1 and CDR2 are SQVTM and ANQGSEA. Germline trimming cut 4 bases from V and 4 bases from J; bases unmatched to any gene: 9. The CDR3 sequence is 16 residues long. The CDR3 loop is CSVGRTSGSPGETQYF. CDR3 DNA (partial): TGCAGCGTTGGGAGGACTAGCGGGAGTCCTGGAGAGACC.